This T cell receptor (beta chain) was captured in a study of CD8 T cells in ankylosing spondylitis (dated by TCRdb to about 2017). Background on the whole study: The study profiled T cell receptor beta repertoires in healthy donors and ankylosing spondylitis patients to find disease-linked TCR variants. Samples of peripheral blood were taken, and for ankylosing spondylitis patients, synovial fluid was collected as well. The full study cohort comprised roughly 24 ankylosing spondylitis patients and 85 to 120 healthy donors.

The investigation overall reported the following: In peripheral blood, the disease-linked clones were found at relatively low frequencies and had a CD8+ phenotype. The disease-linked clones were reported to be significantly enriched in matched synovial fluid samples from ankylosing spondylitis patients. Some motif variants had previously been reported in the synovial fluid and blood of reactive arthritis patients, which suggests shared mechanisms of disease initiation. Blood from ankylosing spondylitis patients appeared to be characterized by a TCR beta motif made up of several highly homologous amino acid variants.

Trimming removed 0 bases from V and 2 bases from J, leaving 11 bases between the germline ends. There are 15 amino acids in the CDR3, from cysteine to phenylalanine inclusive. The retained sequence is limited to the CDR3, 45 bases, with the frame set at the first base. For CDR1 and CDR2, the germline V gene (reference sequence) lists LNHNV and YYDKDF. Sequencing relied on an Illumina HiSeq 2500. Quantitative 5'-RACE with molecular barcodes was used to prepare TCR beta libraries. The study's own analysis went as follows. Disease-linked TCR variants were identified with a new computational method built on a probabilistic model of VDJ rearrangement. TCRdb's own reprocessing of the public reads used fastp at Q25 and MiXCR and kept productive beta chains. Here each entry gathers all rows of one CDR3 protein and keeps the most common genes and DNA. These V and J calls derive from TCRdb rather than the authors' analysis. In this sample the table shows fewer than 450,000 distinct CDR3 sequences, under 20% of which occur a single time. Jointly, the top ten make up 0.95% to 1.1% of the sample.

The sample holds a few counts of this clonotype. Its cognate antigen has yet to be identified. Per-nucleotide qualities are absent, and no much larger clonotype sits a single base away. This sequence uses TRBV15 and TRBJ2-7, with a weak D call of TRBD1 (6 bases match). The TCR originated in a male donor with ankylosing spondylitis. Input material: blood, either unsorted or a sorted T cell fraction (not recorded which). Here the CDR3 is given as CATSRDRTAAYEQYF. The DNA sequence is given as TGTGCCACCAGCAGAGATAGGACAGCCGCCTACGAGCAGTACTTC.